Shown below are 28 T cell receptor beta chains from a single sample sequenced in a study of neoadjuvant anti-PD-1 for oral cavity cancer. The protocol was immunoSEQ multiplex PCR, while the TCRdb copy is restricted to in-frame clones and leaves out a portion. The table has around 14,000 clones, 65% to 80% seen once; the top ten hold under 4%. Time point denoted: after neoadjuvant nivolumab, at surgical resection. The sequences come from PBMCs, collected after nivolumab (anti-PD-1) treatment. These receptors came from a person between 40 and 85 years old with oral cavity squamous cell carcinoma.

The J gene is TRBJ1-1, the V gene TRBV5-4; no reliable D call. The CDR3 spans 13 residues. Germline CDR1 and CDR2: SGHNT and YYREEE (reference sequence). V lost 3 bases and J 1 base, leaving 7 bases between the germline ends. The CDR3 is CASSSQPNTEAFF. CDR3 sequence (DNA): TGTGCCAGCAGCTCCCAGCCGAACACTGAAGCTTTCTTT. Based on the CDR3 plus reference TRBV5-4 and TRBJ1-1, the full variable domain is ETGVTQSPTHLIKTRGQQVTLRCSSQSGHNTVSWYQQALGQGPQFIFQYYREEENGRGNFPPRFSGLQFPNYSSELNVNALELDDSALYLCASSSQPNTEAFFGQGTRLTVV.

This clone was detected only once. The CDR3 coding sequence is TGTGCCTGGAGTGTCAGCGGGAGGGGAGATACGCAGTATTTT. It translates to CAWSVSGRGDTQYF. The rearrangement links TRBV30 to TRBJ2-3; TRBD2 matches 10 bases. V shed 0 bases, J shed 5 bases, and the junction held 2 bases outside the gene matches. The germline gives CDR1 GTSNPN, CDR2 SVGIG (reference sequence). CDR3 length equals 14 residues.

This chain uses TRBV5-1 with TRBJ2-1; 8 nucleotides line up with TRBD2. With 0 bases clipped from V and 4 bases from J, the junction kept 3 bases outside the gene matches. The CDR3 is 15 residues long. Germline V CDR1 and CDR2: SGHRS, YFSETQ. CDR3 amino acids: CASSLAAGGYNEQFF. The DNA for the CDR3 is TGCGCCAGCAGCTTGGCGGCGGGAGGATACAATGAGCAGTTCTTC. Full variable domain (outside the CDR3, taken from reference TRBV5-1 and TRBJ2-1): KAGVTQTPRYLIKTRGQQVTLSCSPISGHRSVSWYQQTPGQGLQFLFEYFSETQRNKGNFPGRFSGRQFSNSRSEMNVSTLELGDSALYLCASSLAAGGYNEQFFGPGTRLTVL.

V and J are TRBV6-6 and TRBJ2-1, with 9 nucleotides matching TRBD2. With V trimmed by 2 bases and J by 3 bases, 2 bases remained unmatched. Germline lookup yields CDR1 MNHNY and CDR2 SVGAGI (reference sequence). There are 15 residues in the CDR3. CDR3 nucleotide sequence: TGTGCCAGCAGTTACGTAGCGGGAGACTACAATGAGCAGTTCTTC. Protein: CASSYVAGDYNEQFF.

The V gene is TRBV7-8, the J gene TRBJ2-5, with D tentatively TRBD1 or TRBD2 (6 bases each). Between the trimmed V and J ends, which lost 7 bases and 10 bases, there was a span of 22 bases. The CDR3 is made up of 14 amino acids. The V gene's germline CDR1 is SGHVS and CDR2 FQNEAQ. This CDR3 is CASTPYEPGADQYF. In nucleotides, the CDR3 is TGTGCCAGCACCCCTTACGAGCCGGGGGCGGACCAGTACTTC.

This chain's CDR3 is CAWTGTGPEKLFF. CDR3 DNA sequence: TGTGCCTGGACAGGAACCGGTCCGGAAAAACTGTTTTTT. The J gene is TRBJ1-4, the V gene TRBV30, with D unresolved. The length of the CDR3 is 13 residues. The germline V gene encodes CDR1 GTSNPN and CDR2 SVGIG (reference sequence). V gave up 4 bases and J gave up 8 bases, with 14 bases separating them.

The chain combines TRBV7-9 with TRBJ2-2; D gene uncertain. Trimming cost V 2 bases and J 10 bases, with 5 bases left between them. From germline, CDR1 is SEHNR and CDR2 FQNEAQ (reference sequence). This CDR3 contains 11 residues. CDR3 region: CASSLRTELFF. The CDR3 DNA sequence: TGTGCCAGCAGCTTAAGGACGGAGCTGTTTTTT.

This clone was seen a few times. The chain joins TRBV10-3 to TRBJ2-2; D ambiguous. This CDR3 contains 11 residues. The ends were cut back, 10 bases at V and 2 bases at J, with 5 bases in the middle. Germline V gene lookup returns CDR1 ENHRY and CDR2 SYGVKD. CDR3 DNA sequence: TGTGCCACGCTTAACACCGGGGAGCTGTTTTTT. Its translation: CATLNTGELFF.

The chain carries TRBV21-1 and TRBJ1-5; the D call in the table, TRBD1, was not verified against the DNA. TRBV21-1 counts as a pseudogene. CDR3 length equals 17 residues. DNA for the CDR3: TGTGCCAGCAGCCTAAAGAGGGGGCAGGGGGCAGAACAGCCCCAGCATTTT. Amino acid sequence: CASSLKRGQGAEQPQHF.

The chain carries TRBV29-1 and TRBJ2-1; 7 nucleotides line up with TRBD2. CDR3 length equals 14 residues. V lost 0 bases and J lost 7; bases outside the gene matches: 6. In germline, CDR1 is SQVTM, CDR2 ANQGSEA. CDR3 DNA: TGCAGCGTTGAAGAGGGAGGGCCGGGAAATGAGCAGTTCTTC. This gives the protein CSVEEGGPGNEQFF.

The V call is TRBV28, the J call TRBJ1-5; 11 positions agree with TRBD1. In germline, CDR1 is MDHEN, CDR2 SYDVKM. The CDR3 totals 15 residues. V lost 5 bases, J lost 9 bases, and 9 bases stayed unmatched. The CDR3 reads CASSPGTGGLRPQHF. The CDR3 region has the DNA TGTGCCAGCAGTCCCGGGACAGGGGGATTACGGCCCCAGCATTTT.

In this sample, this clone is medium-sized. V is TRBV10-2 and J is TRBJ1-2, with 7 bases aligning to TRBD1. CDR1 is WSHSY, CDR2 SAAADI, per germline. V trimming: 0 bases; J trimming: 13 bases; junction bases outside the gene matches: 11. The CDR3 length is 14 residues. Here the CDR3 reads CASSESRDSMFPTF. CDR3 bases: TGCGCCAGCAGTGAGTCCCGGGACAGCATGTTTCCCACCTTC.

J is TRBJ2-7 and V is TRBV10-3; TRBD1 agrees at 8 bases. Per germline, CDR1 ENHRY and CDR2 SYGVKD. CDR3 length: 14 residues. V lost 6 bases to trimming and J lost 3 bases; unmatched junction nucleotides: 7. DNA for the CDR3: TGTGCCATCAGCCTGACAGGGGAAGGCTACGAGCAGTACTTC. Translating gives CAISLTGEGYEQYF.

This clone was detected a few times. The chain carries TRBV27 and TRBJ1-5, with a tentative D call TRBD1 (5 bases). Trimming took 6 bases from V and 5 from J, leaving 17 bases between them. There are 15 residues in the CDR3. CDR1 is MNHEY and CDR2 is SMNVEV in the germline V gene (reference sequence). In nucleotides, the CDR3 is TGTGCCAGCAGCGAGGGGCCCCAGGTGTATCAGCCCCAGCATTTT. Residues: CASSEGPQVYQPQHF.

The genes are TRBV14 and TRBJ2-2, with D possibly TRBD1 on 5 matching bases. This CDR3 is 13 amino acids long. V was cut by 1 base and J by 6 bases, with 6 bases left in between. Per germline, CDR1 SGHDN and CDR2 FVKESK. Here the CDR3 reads CASSQAQAGELFF. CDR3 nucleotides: TGTGCCAGCAGCCAAGCACAGGCCGGGGAGCTGTTTTTT. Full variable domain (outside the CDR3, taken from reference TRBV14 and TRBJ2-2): EAGVTQFPSHSVIEKGQTVTLRCDPISGHDNLYWYRRVMGKEIKFLLHFVKESKQDESGMPNNRFLAERTGGTYSTLKVQPAELEDSGVYFCASSQAQAGELFFGEGSRLTVL.

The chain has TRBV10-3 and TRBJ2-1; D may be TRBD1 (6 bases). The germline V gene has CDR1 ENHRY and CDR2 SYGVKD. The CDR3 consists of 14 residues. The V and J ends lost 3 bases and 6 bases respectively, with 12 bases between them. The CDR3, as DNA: TGTGCCATCAGTGACGGGCTAGGGGGCAATGAGCAGTTCTTC. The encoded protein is CAISDGLGGNEQFF.

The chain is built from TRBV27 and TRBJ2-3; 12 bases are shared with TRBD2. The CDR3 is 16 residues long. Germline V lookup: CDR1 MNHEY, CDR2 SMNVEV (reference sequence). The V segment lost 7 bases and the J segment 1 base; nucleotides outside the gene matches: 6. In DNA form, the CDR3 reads TGTGCCAGCATCAGACTAGCGGGAGCGGGCACAGATACGCAGTATTTT. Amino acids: CASIRLAGAGTDTQYF.

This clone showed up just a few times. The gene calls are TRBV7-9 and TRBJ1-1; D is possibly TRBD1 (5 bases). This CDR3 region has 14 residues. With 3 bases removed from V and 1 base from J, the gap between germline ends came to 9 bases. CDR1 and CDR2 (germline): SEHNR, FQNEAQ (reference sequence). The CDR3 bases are TGTGCCAGCAGCTTGGGGACCCCGAACACTGAAGCTTTCTTT. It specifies CASSLGTPNTEAFF.

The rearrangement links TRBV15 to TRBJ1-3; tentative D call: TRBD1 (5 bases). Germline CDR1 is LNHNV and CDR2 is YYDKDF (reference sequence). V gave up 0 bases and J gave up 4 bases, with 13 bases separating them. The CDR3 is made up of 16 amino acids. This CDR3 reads CATSREGLGWGNTIYF. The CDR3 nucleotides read TGTGCCACCAGCAGAGAGGGACTGGGCTGGGGAAACACCATATATTTT. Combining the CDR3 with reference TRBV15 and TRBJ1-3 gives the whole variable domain DAMVIQNPRYQVTQFGKPVTLSCSQTLNHNVMYWYQQKSSQAPKLLFHYYDKDFNNEADTPDNFQSRRPNTSFCFLDIRSPGLGDTAMYLCATSREGLGWGNTIYFGEGSWLTVV.

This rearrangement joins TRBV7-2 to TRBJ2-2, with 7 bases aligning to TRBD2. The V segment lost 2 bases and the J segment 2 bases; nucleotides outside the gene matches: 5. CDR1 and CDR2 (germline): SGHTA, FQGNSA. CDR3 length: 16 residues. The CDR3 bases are TGTGCCAGCAGCTTATTGGCTAGCGGTAACACCGGGGAGCTGTTTTTT. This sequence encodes CASSLLASGNTGELFF.

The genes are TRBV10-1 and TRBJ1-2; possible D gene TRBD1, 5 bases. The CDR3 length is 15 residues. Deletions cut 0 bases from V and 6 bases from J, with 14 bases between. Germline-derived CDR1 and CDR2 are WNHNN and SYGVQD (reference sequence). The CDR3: CASSESKASRDGYTF. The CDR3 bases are TGCGCCAGCAGTGAGTCGAAAGCGTCCAGGGATGGCTACACCTTC.

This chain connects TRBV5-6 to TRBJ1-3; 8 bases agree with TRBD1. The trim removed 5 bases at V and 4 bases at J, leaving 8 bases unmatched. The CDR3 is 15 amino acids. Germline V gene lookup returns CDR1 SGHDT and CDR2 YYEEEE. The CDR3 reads CASSPSGGAGNTIYF. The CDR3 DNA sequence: TGTGCCAGCAGTCCATCAGGGGGCGCCGGAAACACCATATATTTT.

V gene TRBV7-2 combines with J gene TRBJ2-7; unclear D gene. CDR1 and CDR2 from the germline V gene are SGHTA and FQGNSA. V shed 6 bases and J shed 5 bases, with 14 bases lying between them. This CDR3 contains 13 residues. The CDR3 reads CASRLPPTDEQYF. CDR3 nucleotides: TGTGCCAGCAGGTTACCTCCGACCGACGAGCAGTACTTC.

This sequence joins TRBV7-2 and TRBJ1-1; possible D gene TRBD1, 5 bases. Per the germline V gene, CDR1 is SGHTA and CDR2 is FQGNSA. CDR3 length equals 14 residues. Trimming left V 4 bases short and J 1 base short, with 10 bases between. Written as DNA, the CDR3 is TGTGCCAGCAGCTGGGGCGGTAAGAACACTGAAGCTTTCTTT. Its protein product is CASSWGGKNTEAFF.

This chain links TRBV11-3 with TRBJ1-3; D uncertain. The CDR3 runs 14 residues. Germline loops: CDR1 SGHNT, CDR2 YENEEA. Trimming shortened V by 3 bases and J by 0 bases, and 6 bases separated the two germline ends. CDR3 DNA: TGTGCCAGCAGCTTGAGAGCCTCTGGAAACACCATATATTTT. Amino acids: CASSLRASGNTIYF.

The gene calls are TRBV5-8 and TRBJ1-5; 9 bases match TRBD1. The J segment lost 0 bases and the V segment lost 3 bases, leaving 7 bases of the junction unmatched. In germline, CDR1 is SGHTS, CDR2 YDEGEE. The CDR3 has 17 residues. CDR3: CASSSGTGINSNQPQHF. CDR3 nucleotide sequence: TGTGCCAGCAGCTCAGGGACAGGGATCAATAGCAATCAGCCCCAGCATTTT.

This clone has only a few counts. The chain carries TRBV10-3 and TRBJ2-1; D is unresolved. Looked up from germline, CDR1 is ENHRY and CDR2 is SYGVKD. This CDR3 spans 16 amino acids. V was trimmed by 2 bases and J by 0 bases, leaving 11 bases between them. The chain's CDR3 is CAISEERASSYNEQFF. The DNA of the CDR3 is TGTGCCATCAGTGAGGAACGGGCCAGCTCCTACAATGAGCAGTTCTTC.

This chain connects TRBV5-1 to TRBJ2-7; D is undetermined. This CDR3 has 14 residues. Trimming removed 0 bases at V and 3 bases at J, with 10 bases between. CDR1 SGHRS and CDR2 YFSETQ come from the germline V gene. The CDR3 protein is CASSLDGLNYEQYF. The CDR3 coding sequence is TGCGCCAGCAGCTTGGATGGCCTTAACTACGAGCAGTACTTC.